This TCR beta chain was found in a study of Graves' ophthalmopathy and Graves' hyperthyroidism. This clonotype was detected only a few times. Beta-chain TCR CDR3 regions were amplified from RNA transcripts. HTBI primers served in a first-round RT-PCR, which a second-round multiplex PCR followed. TCRdb reanalysed the multiplex PCR reads using MiXCR and keeps one entry per CDR3 protein. The table lists just over 600,000 distinct CDR3 sequences, about a fifth of them singletons. Trimming took 1 base from V and 0 from J, leaving 9 bases between them. The CDR3 sequence is 15 residues long. Germline CDR1 and CDR2: MNHNS and SASEGT.

This clonotype was sampled from a woman aged 18 to 35 with stable Graves' hyperthyroidism. Some clones in this sample may be carry-over from other donors' samples. The V gene is TRBV6-1, the J gene TRBJ1-1; D ambiguous. What was sequenced was peripheral blood. The CDR3, as DNA: TGTGCCAGCAGTGAAGTCGTGGCTGTGAACACTGAAGCTTTCTTT. Translated, it gives CASSEVVAVNTEAFF.